The sequence of this TCR beta chain was determined in a study of T cell changes during pregnancy in multiple sclerosis. After removal of 5 bases from V and 6 bases from J, the junction contained 5 bases not matched to a gene. The CDR3 sequence is 14 residues long. Per germline, CDR1 SEHNR and CDR2 FQNEAQ (reference sequence). Clones were sequenced by immunoSEQ multiplex PCR, and TCRdb holds only the in-frame ones, with some missing. The sample lists under 55,000 clones, about 90% occurring once. This clone was picked up many times. This sequence joins TRBV7-9 and TRBJ1-1; 11 nucleotides agree with TRBD1. The clonotype comes from a female donor with multiple sclerosis, enrolled in a pregnancy study. Sequenced here: CD8+ T cells from peripheral blood mononuclear cells, sampled after pregnancy. For the CDR3, the DNA is TGTGCCAGCAGCGAGGACAGGGGGCTTTCTGAAGCTTTCTTT. It translates to CASSEDRGLSEAFF.